Sequencing of this T cell receptor beta chain was carried out in a study of blood T cell repertoires in COVID-19 (TCRdb year 2020). As for the study more broadly: The collaborator samples originated in the United States, Italy and Spain and spanned the acute and convalescent phases of COVID-19. The dataset comprised deeply sampled blood TCRbeta repertoires from subjects exposed to, actively infected with, or recovered from COVID-19. The material from the prospective study consisted of cDNA or gDNA derived from T cells, B-cell-depleted T cells, or PBMCs. The samples were drawn from the first 160 participants of the ongoing ImmuneRACE study and from 1,254 subjects provided by 6 global collaborators. The repertoires were released in a freely available public database meant as a resource for research on the immune response to SARS-CoV-2. Nearly every sample came with metadata listing a de-identified subject ID, COVID-19 status, age in years and sex. Where available, HLA class I and class II types were obtained from metadata supplied by the sample provider rather than from assay-based typing. Here is what the overall study found, with its caveats: How much clinical and demographic metadata was included differed by source and by participant, and the metadata was provided uncurated.

Counted from cysteine to phenylalanine, this CDR3 has 14 amino acids. The kept DNA is CDR3 alone, 42 bases in frame from the first base. Trimming leaves V shorter by 2 bases and J shorter by 5 bases, with the junction holding 4 bases beyond the gene matches. CDR1 and CDR2 (SGHDT, YYEEEE) derive from the germline V gene. TCRbeta CDR3 regions were amplified from genomic DNA by means of the immunoSEQ Assay, a bias-controlled multiplex PCR. Per the source publication's procedure: The number of nucleated cells in each sample was estimated by amplification of reference gene primers within the assay. To quantify the absolute abundance of each unique TCRbeta CDR3 rearrangement, sequence reads were collapsed and filtered. For each sample, productive Simpson clonality was calculated as the square root of Simpson's diversity index over productive rearrangements. In its TCRdb copy, this immuneACCESS table keeps in-frame sequences only and misses some clones. Where compared with another copy, unresolved V genes explain less than half of these, and the others have no known cause. V and J calls and clone size are as listed in that table; D and trimming were resolved from the DNA. For this sample there are tens of thousands of clones; about 88% appear just once. Clones ranked in the top ten supply about 4% of the sample.

Each collaborating institution followed its own protocols to collect whole blood in K2EDTA tubes. Collaborator samples were shipped for TCRbeta analysis as frozen whole blood, isolated PBMCs, or DNA extracted from either sample type. About this clone itself: Which antigen it targets is not known. Qualities for individual bases were not recorded, and no much larger clone is one base off.

This sequence was found in a man between 65 and 79 years old with active COVID-19. The sample comprised peripheral blood. The chain is encoded by TRBV5-6 joined to TRBJ2-5; TRBD1 agrees with 9 junctional bases. The CDR3 in this case is CASSFGTGWETQYF. The DNA sequence follows: TGTGCCAGCAGCTTCGGGACAGGGTGGGAGACCCAGTACTTC.